The entry that follows covers one T cell receptor beta chain sequence. This sample is part of a study of cytomegalovirus exposure and HLA in healthy donors. The CDR3 is made up of 15 amino acids. The V and J ends lost 0 bases and 5 bases, in that order; junction bases with no gene match: 7. Germline values: CDR1 SGHNT, CDR2 YYREEE (reference sequence). Sequencing used immunoSEQ multiplex PCR; TCRdb keeps in-frame clones, though not all of them. The sample records about 400,000 clones, roughly 90% being singletons. This sequence joins TRBV5-4 and TRBJ2-7; 8 bases are a match to TRBD2. The receptor was derived from a woman aged 18-35 years in good health and CMV-seronegative. The specimen sequenced was PBMCs. The CDR3 spells CASSLEASGFDEQYF. The DNA for the CDR3 is TGTGCCAGCAGCTTGGAGGCTAGCGGGTTCGACGAGCAGTACTTC.